A single sample gave rise to the 25 T cell receptor beta chains below, sequenced in a study of graft-versus-host responses after intestinal transplantation. Antigen specificity for these receptors is unknown. Here immunoSEQ multiplex PCR was the method, and the copy in TCRdb shows in-frame clones only, minus some. Of 84,000 or so clones listed, about nine tenths were seen once; the top ten hold roughly 8%. The sequences come from unstimulated CD8+ T cells sorted from spleen or lymph node cells, collected before transplant. These receptors were obtained from a human donor who was the organ donor for an intestinal transplant.

The V gene is TRBV11-3, the J gene TRBJ2-1; possible D gene TRBD1, 6 bases. CDR1 and CDR2 (germline): SGHNT, YENEEA. The CDR3 runs to 15 residues. Trimming took 5 bases from V and 4 from J, leaving 15 bases between them. The CDR3 DNA sequence: TGTGCCAGCAGCCATACAGGGATGGAGTACAATGAGCAGTTCTTC. Translating it yields CASSHTGMEYNEQFF.

The V gene is TRBV6-4, the J gene TRBJ2-2; D is uncertain. CDR3 length: 15 residues. Germline CDR1 reads MRHNA; CDR2 reads SNTAGT. Trimming removed 2 bases from V and 5 bases from J, with 12 bases in between. CDR3 amino acids: CASSDTSRVTGELFF. CDR3 nucleotides: TGTGCCAGCAGTGACACCTCTCGGGTAACCGGGGAGCTGTTTTTT.

The chain carries TRBV27 and TRBJ2-5, with 8 nucleotides matching TRBD2. The V and J ends lost 3 bases and 1 base, in that order; junction bases with no gene match: 4. The germline V gene encodes CDR1 MNHEY and CDR2 SMNVEV (reference sequence). There are 15 residues in the CDR3. The CDR3, as DNA: TGTGCCAGCAGTTTCGGCGGGGGGATCCAAGAGACCCAGTACTTC. This gives the protein CASSFGGGIQETQYF.

The rearrangement joins TRBV7-2 to TRBJ2-1; 7 bases line up with TRBD1. The CDR3 has 13 amino acids. The J segment lost 8 bases and the V segment lost 5 bases, leaving 6 bases of the junction unmatched. Germline CDR1 is SGHTA and CDR2 is FQGNSA. CDR3 protein: CASSPDRVYEQFF. The CDR3 region has the DNA TGTGCCAGCAGCCCAGACAGGGTATATGAGCAGTTCTTC. Full variable domain (missing parts from reference TRBV7-2 and TRBJ2-1): GAGVSQSPSNKVTEKGKDVELRCDPISGHTALYWYRQSLGQGLEFLIYFQGNSAPDKSGLPSDRFSAERTGGSVSTLTIQRTQQEDSAVYLCASSPDRVYEQFFGPGTRLTVL.

The sample holds a few counts of this clone. Since a far larger clone is one base different, this is likely a read error. The V call is TRBV2, the J call TRBJ1-2; D ambiguous. Germline CDR1 reads SNHLY; CDR2 reads FYNNEI. The CDR3 length is 15 residues. The CDR3 DNA reads as TGTGCCAGCAGTGACGCAGGAGTAGCTAACTATGGCTACGCCTTC. This gives the protein CASSDAGVANYGYAF.

DNA for the CDR3: TGTGCCAGCAGTTCGTGGACAGGACCCTATGGCTACACCTTC. As protein: CASSSWTGPYGYTF. The chain carries TRBV27 and TRBJ1-2, with 7 bases identical to TRBD1. CDR1 and CDR2 from the germline V gene are MNHEY and SMNVEV (reference sequence). The V and J ends lost 4 bases and 4 bases, in that order; junction bases with no gene match: 6. CDR3 length: 14 residues.

The table lists this clone with a count of one. The chain links TRBV7-9 to TRBJ1-6; no definite D call. In germline, CDR1 is SEHNR, CDR2 FQNEAQ (reference sequence). The ends were cut back, 3 bases at V and 4 bases at J, with 10 bases in the middle. This CDR3 has 15 amino acids. This CDR3 is CASSFAPGYNSPLHF. For the CDR3, the DNA is TGTGCCAGCAGCTTTGCCCCTGGATATAATTCACCCCTCCACTTT.

The V and J genes are TRBV12-5 and TRBJ1-2; D might be TRBD1 (6 bases). Germline CDR1 is LGHNT and CDR2 is FRNRAP. Trimming took off 5 bases at V and 2 bases at J, with 21 bases between the two ends. The CDR3 consists of 17 residues. Here the CDR3 DNA reads TGTGCTAGTGGTCCAGACTTGGAGACAGGAGGGAACTATGGCTACACCTTC. Protein sequence: CASGPDLETGGNYGYTF.

CDR3 region: CASSFYGVNTEAFF. DNA of the CDR3: TGTGCCAGCAGCTTTTACGGGGTGAACACTGAAGCTTTCTTT. This chain uses TRBV5-4 with TRBJ1-1; D is undetermined. With 2 bases removed from V and 0 bases from J, the gap between germline ends came to 8 bases. The V gene's germline CDR1 is SGHNT and CDR2 YYREEE (reference sequence). The CDR3 is made up of 14 amino acids.

J is TRBJ2-6 and V is TRBV4-1, with 7 bases that match TRBD2. The CDR3 covers 18 residues. Germline V gives CDR1 MGHRA, CDR2 YSYEKL. J gave up 3 bases and V 2 bases, and 10 bases lay outside the gene matches. The chain's CDR3 is CASSQTDLPGGGANVLTF. The CDR3 DNA follows: TGCGCCAGCAGCCAAACAGACTTACCGGGAGGTGGGGCCAACGTCCTGACTTTC.

This chain joins TRBV5-1 and TRBJ2-3; D is ambiguous. The CDR3 is 16 residues long. Trimming removed 2 bases from V and 4 bases from J, with 17 bases in between. Germline V gene data show CDR1 as SGHRS and CDR2 as YFSETQ. CDR3 coding DNA: TGCGCCAGCAGCTTCGCTGGACGGCCGGTAGCAGATACGCAGTATTTT. Protein product: CASSFAGRPVADTQYF.

This clone ranks as medium-sized (0.01 to 0.1%). The rearrangement uses TRBV28 and TRBJ1-5; D perhaps matches TRBD1 (6 bases). V was trimmed by 5 bases and J by 3 bases, leaving 14 bases between them. This CDR3 is built from 15 residues. Germline V gene data show CDR1 as MDHEN and CDR2 as SYDVKM. Here the CDR3 reads CASSPEQGYNQPQHF. The CDR3 region has the DNA TGTGCCAGCAGTCCTGAACAGGGATACAATCAGCCCCAGCATTTT.

This sequence joins TRBV13 and TRBJ2-7, with D possibly being TRBD1 (6 bases). Germline loops: CDR1 PRHDT, CDR2 FYEKMQ (reference sequence). This CDR3 has 17 residues. Trimming shortened V by 5 bases and J by 0 bases, and 20 bases separated the two germline ends. CDR3: CASSPGVTHTNSYEQYF. The CDR3 DNA reads as TGTGCCAGCAGCCCAGGGGTCACGCACACAAACTCCTACGAGCAGTACTTC.

This chain links TRBV9 with TRBJ1-2, with D unclear. The V end was cut by 0 bases, the J end by 1 base, with 13 bases between. The CDR3 is 16 amino acids. Germline V gives CDR1 SGDLS, CDR2 YYNGEE. The CDR3 DNA follows: TGTGCCAGCAGCGTAGTAGAAACAGCGTTTAACTATGGCTACACCTTC. It encodes CASSVVETAFNYGYTF.

The genes are TRBV4-2 and TRBJ1-3; TRBD1 matches at 7 bases. Germline V gene data show CDR1 as LGHNA and CDR2 as YNFKEQ. The J segment lost 4 bases and the V segment lost 4 bases, leaving 25 bases of the junction unmatched. The CDR3 spans 21 residues. Here the CDR3 reads CASSLLPPWTGTPGVGNTIYF. CDR3 nucleotide sequence: TGTGCCAGCAGCCTCCTACCTCCCTGGACAGGAACCCCGGGAGTGGGAAACACCATATATTTT.

This rearrangement joins TRBV19 to TRBJ1-6; D unresolved. Trimming pared 5 bases from V and 7 bases from J, leaving 15 bases between. CDR3 length: 15 amino acids. Germline values: CDR1 LNHDA, CDR2 SQIVND (reference sequence). CDR3 region: CASSLSRYLNSPLHF. CDR3 DNA sequence: TGTGCCAGTAGTCTTTCCCGGTACCTCAATTCACCCCTCCACTTT.

This clone was seen just once. The chain links TRBV11-2 to TRBJ1-2; maybe TRBD1 (6 bases). The CDR3 runs 14 residues. Germline V gene data show CDR1 as SGHAT and CDR2 as FQNNGV. The V end was cut by 6 bases, the J end by 4 bases, with 15 bases between. In DNA form, the CDR3 reads TGTGCCAGCAGTCAGACCAGGGGCAGCTATGGCTACACCTTC. Amino acids: CASSQTRGSYGYTF.

The rearrangement joins TRBV25-1 to TRBJ1-2; D gene unclear. Per the germline V gene, CDR1 is MGHDK and CDR2 is SYGVNS. This CDR3 region has 16 residues. V lost 4 bases and J 4 bases, leaving 19 bases between the germline ends. CDR3 DNA sequence: TGTGCCAGCAGTGTCCTCAAAACGGACGGATTCTATGGCTACACCTTC. Protein product: CASSVLKTDGFYGYTF.

The chain recombines TRBV6-1 with TRBJ1-6; D not resolved. Per germline, CDR1 MNHNS and CDR2 SASEGT. V was pared by 5 bases and J by 10 bases, with 6 bases between. This CDR3 comprises 11 residues. The CDR3 nucleotides are TGTGCCAGCAGTCTTGGGTCACCCCTCCACTTT. Its protein is CASSLGSPLHF.

The V gene is TRBV27, the J gene TRBJ2-1; D possibly uses TRBD1 or TRBD2 (5 bases each). The CDR3 loop spans 14 amino acids. Germline V lookup: CDR1 MNHEY, CDR2 SMNVEV (reference sequence). V was cut by 10 bases and J by 2 bases, with 15 bases left in between. CDR3 nucleotide sequence: TGTGCCACCGGGGCAGGGATCACCTACAATGAGCAGTTCTTC. Its protein product is CATGAGITYNEQFF.

This clone was counted once. The chain uses TRBV5-3 and TRBJ1-6; 8 bases map to TRBD1. TRBV5-3 is known as an ORF, though its function is uncertain. The CDR3 loop spans 14 amino acids. J lost 14 bases, V lost 4 bases, and 11 bases had no gene match. The CDR3, as DNA: TGTGCCAGAAGCCAAGACAGGGGACAATTCACCCTCCACTTT. Translating gives CARSQDRGQFTLHF.

The chain joins TRBV6-5 to TRBJ1-2; the D is unclear. The CDR3 extends over 13 amino acids. Per germline, CDR1 MNHEY and CDR2 SVGAGI. Between the trimmed V and J ends, which lost 5 bases and 8 bases, there was a span of 15 bases. The CDR3 nucleotides are TGTGCCAGCAGTGAAGCGCTGGCGCAAGGCTACACCTTC. It codes for CASSEALAQGYTF.

This chain links TRBV5-5 with TRBJ2-7, with D maybe TRBD2 (5 bases). This CDR3 is 11 amino acids long. Trimming took off 0 bases at V and 7 bases at J, with 5 bases between the two ends. Germline V gene lookup returns CDR1 SGHKS and CDR2 YYEKEE (reference sequence). The CDR3 nucleotides are TGTGCCAGCAGCTTGGCGGGGGAGCAGTACTTC. This translates into CASSLAGEQYF. The complete variable domain, with remaining parts taken from reference TRBV5-5 and TRBJ2-7, reads DAGVTQSPTHLIKTRGQQVTLRCSPISGHKSVSWYQQVLGQGPQFIFQYYEKEERGRGNFPDRFSARQFPNYSSELNVNALLLGDSALYLCASSLAGEQYFGPGTRLTVT.

In its sample, this clone was seen a few times. V is TRBV19 and J is TRBJ2-2, with D unresolved. V lost 5 bases and J lost 0, with 10 bases in between. The CDR3 extends over 15 amino acids. Germline loops: CDR1 LNHDA, CDR2 SQIVND (reference sequence). CDR3 residues: CASSVSSTNTGELFF. CDR3 nucleotide sequence: TGTGCCAGTAGTGTGTCCAGTACGAACACCGGGGAGCTGTTTTTT.

This clone was counted a single time. The chain is built from TRBV27 and TRBJ2-5, with D possibly being TRBD1 or TRBD2 (6 bases each). The CDR3 spans 13 residues. Germline CDR1 and CDR2: MNHEY and SMNVEV (reference sequence). Trimming removed 5 bases at V and 5 bases at J, with 12 bases between. CDR3 nucleotide sequence: TGTGCCAGCAGTCTACAGGGAGGCGAGACCCAGTACTTC. Protein product: CASSLQGGETQYF.